This T cell receptor beta chain stems from a study of T cell responses to AZD1222 COVID-19 vaccine. Profiling relied on immunoSEQ multiplex PCR, and the TCRdb table lists in-frame clones only, not all of them. The sample holds tens of thousands of clones; approximately 85% are singletons and the top ten take 5% to 6%. Trimming took 6 bases from V and 1 from J, leaving 9 bases between them. This CDR3 comprises 13 residues. The germline gives CDR1 MDHEN, CDR2 SYDVKM. This receptor was taken from an adult in good health. The chain recombines TRBV28 with TRBJ1-1; the D gene is possibly TRBD1 (5 bases). The specimen comprised peripheral blood, sampled on day 0 of AZD1222 vaccination. The CDR3 protein is CASRQGPNTEAFF. The CDR3 region has the DNA TGTGCCAGCAGGCAGGGACCGAACACTGAAGCTTTCTTT.